This T cell receptor (beta chain) was retrieved from a study of cytomegalovirus exposure and HLA in healthy donors. Study-wide context: A subsequent analysis stated that the 120 or so validation repertoires were run on the same platform as the approximately 660 first-cohort repertoires.

Turning to this clone: Its specificity is not known.

Generated by immunoSEQ multiplex PCR, the TCRdb table keeps only in-frame clones and is missing some. This table has some 170,000 clones, 86% appearing once. Study-level points and caveats: Subsequent analysis showed first-cohort TCR clusters tending to co-occur in 120 validation repertoires.

Trimming cost V 2 bases and J 2 bases; bases outside gene matches: 5. The CDR3 runs 16 residues. Germline CDR1 SGHTA, CDR2 FQGTGA. The rearrangement links TRBV7-3 to TRBJ2-2, with 7 nucleotides matching TRBD2. The specimen was PBMCs. The TCR sequence derives from a man younger than 35 in good health and CMV-seropositive. The CDR3 region is CASSLSGGLNTGELFF. CDR3 DNA sequence: TGTGCCAGCAGCTTATCGGGAGGTCTCAACACCGGGGAGCTGTTTTTT.